Sequencing of this TCR beta chain was carried out in a study of blood T cell repertoires in COVID-19. Study-level information: Specimens from acute and convalescent COVID-19 originated in the United States, Italy and Spain. PBMCs, B-cell-depleted T cells, or T cells were the source of the cDNA or gDNA that made up the material.

V lost 0 bases to trimming and J lost 3 bases; unmatched junction nucleotides: 10. Germline CDR1 is SGHVS and CDR2 is FQNEAQ. The CDR3 loop spans 19 amino acids. Per the original methods: Amplification from reference gene primers served as the basis for estimated nucleated cell counts. The data were produced by immunoSEQ multiplex PCR, yet TCRdb's version contains in-frame clones alone and is incomplete. That table furnishes V, J and clone size, whereas the DNA furnished D and trimming. The profile covers about 250,000 clones, with just under 85% appearing a single time and approximately 9.1% taken by the ten largest.

The gene calls are TRBV7-8 and TRBJ2-4, with 11 bases fitting TRBD1. The source material was peripheral blood. This TCR came from a man older than 75 with acute or convalescent COVID-19. The DNA for the CDR3 is TGTGCCAGCAGCTTAGCTGGGACAGGGGGTGAAGGAGGCAAAAACATTCAGTACTTC. Protein sequence: CASSLAGTGGEGGKNIQYF.